The T cell receptor (beta chain) under discussion was sequenced for a study of kidney transplant recipient with SARS-CoV-2 infection. TCRdb passed the reads through MiXCR, listing each CDR3 protein once. The repertoire consists of under 300,000 distinct CDR3 sequences, with 29% occurring once and the leading ten covering under 7.5%. The V end lost 5 bases, the J end lost 4 bases, and 23 bases lay between the germline ends. This CDR3 region has 17 residues. Germline loops: CDR1 SSHAT, CDR2 FNYEAQ (reference sequence). The sample consisted of a blood sample, taken at baseline and on roughly day 110 from a kidney transplant recipient. The sequence came from a male patient aged 25 to 39 who had COVID-19 and was a kidney transplant recipient. T cells may partly derive from the graft donor. The chain employs TRBV7-7 and TRBJ1-2, with D unclear. CDR3 nucleotide sequence: TGTGCCAGCAGCCCAGTTAGTAAGTGCCGAAAGACCTATGGCTACACCTTC. This sequence encodes CASSPVSKCRKTYGYTF.